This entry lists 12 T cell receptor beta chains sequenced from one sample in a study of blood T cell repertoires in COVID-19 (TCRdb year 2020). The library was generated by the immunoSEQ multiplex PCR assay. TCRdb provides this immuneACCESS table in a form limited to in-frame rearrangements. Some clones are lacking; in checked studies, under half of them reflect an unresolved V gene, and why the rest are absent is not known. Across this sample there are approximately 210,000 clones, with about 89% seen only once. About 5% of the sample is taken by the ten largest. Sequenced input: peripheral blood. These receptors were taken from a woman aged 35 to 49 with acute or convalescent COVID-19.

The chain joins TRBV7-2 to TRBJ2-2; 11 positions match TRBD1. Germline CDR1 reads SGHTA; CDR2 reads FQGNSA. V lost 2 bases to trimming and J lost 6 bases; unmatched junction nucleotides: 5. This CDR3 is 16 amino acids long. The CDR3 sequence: CASSLKPGQGAGELFF. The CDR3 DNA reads TGTGCCAGCAGCTTAAAACCGGGACAGGGGGCCGGGGAGCTGTTTTTT.

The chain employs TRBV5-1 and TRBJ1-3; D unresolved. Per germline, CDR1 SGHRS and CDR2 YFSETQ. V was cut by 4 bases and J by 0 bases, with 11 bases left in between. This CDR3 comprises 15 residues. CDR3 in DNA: TGCGCCAGCAGCCCACAGCCGATCTCTGGAAACACCATATATTTT. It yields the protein CASSPQPISGNTIYF. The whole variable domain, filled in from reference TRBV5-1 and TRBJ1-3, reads KAGVTQTPRYLIKTRGQQVTLSCSPISGHRSVSWYQQTPGQGLQFLFEYFSETQRNKGNFPGRFSGRQFSNSRSEMNVSTLELGDSALYLCASSPQPISGNTIYFGEGSWLTVV.

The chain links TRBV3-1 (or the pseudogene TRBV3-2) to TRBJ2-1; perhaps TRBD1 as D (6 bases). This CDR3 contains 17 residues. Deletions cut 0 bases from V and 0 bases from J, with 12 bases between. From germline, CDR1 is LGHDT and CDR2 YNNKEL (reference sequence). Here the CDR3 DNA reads TGTGCCAGCAGCCAAGACAGCCGACAGGCCTCCTACAATGAGCAGTTCTTC. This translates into CASSQDSRQASYNEQFF.

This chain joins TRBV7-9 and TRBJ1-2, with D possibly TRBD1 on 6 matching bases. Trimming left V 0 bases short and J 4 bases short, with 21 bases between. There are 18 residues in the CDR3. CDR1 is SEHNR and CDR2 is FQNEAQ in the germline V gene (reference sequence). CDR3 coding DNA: TGTGCCAGCAGCTTAGCTGGGGGCATTTCCGGGGCGGCCTATGGCTACACCTTC. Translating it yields CASSLAGGISGAAYGYTF. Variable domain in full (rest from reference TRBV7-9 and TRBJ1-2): DTGVSQNPRHKITKRGQNVTFRCDPISEHNRLYWYRQTLGQGPEFLTYFQNEAQLEKSRLLSDRFSAERPKGSFSTLEIQRTEQGDSAMYLCASSLAGGISGAAYGYTFGSGTRLTVV.

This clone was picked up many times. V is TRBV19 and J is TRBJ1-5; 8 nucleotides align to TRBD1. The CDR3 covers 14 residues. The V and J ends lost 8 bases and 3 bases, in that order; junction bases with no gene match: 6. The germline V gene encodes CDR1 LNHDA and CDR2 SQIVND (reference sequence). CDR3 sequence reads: CASQRQGFNQPQHF. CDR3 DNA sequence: TGTGCCAGTCAAAGACAGGGGTTCAATCAGCCCCAGCATTTT. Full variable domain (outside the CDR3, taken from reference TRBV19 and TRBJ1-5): DGGITQSPKYLFRKEGQNVTLSCEQNLNHDAMYWYRQDPGQGLRLIYYSQIVNDFQKGDIAEGYSVSREKKESFPLTVTSAQKNPTAFYLCASQRQGFNQPQHFGDGTRLSIL.

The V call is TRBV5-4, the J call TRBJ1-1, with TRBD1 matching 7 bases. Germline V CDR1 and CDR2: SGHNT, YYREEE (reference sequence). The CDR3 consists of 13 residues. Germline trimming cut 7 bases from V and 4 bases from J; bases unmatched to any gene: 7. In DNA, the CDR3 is TGTGCCAGCTTAGCAGGGGGGACCACTGAAGCTTTCTTT. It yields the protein CASLAGGTTEAFF. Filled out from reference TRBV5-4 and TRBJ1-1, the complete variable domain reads ETGVTQSPTHLIKTRGQQVTLRCSSQSGHNTVSWYQQALGQGPQFIFQYYREEENGRGNFPPRFSGLQFPNYSSELNVNALELDDSALYLCASLAGGTTEAFFGQGTRLTVV.

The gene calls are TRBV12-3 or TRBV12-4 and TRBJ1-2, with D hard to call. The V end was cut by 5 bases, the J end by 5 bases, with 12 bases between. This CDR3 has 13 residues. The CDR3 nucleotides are TGTGCCAGCAGTCCAAACGTAGCATATGGCTACACCTTC. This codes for CASSPNVAYGYTF.

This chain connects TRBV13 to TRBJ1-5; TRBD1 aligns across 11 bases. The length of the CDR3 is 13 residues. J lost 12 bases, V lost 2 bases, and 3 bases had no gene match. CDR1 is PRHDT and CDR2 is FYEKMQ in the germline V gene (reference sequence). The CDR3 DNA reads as TGTGCCAGCAGCTTAAGCGGGACAGGGGGCCAGCATTTT. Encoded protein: CASSLSGTGGQHF.

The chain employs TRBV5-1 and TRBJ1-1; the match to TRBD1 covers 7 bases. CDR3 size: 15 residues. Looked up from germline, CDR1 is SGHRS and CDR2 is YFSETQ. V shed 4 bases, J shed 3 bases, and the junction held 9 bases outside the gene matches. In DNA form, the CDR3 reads TGCGCCAGCAGCCCCGCTCCGGGACAGCACACTGAAGCTTTCTTT. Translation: CASSPAPGQHTEAFF.

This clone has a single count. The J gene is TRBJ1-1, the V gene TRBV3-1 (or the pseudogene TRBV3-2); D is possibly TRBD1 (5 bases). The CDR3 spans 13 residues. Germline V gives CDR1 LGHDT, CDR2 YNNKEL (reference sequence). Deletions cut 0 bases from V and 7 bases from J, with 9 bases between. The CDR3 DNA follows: TGTGCCAGCAGCCAAGATCCCCAGGGTGAAGCTTTCTTT. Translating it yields CASSQDPQGEAFF.

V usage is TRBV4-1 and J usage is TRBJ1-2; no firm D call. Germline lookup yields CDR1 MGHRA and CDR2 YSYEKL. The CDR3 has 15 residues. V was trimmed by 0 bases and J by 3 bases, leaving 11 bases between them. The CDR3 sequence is CASSQDLWLDYGYTF. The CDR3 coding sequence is TGCGCCAGCAGCCAAGATCTTTGGCTCGACTATGGCTACACCTTC.

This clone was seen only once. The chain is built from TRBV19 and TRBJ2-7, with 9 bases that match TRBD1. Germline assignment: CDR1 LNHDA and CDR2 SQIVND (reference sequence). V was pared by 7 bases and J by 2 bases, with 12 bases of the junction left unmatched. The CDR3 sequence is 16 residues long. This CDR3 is CASIPKRQGVTYEQYV. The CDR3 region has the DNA TGTGCCAGTATTCCTAAGAGACAGGGGGTTACCTACGAGCAGTACGTC.